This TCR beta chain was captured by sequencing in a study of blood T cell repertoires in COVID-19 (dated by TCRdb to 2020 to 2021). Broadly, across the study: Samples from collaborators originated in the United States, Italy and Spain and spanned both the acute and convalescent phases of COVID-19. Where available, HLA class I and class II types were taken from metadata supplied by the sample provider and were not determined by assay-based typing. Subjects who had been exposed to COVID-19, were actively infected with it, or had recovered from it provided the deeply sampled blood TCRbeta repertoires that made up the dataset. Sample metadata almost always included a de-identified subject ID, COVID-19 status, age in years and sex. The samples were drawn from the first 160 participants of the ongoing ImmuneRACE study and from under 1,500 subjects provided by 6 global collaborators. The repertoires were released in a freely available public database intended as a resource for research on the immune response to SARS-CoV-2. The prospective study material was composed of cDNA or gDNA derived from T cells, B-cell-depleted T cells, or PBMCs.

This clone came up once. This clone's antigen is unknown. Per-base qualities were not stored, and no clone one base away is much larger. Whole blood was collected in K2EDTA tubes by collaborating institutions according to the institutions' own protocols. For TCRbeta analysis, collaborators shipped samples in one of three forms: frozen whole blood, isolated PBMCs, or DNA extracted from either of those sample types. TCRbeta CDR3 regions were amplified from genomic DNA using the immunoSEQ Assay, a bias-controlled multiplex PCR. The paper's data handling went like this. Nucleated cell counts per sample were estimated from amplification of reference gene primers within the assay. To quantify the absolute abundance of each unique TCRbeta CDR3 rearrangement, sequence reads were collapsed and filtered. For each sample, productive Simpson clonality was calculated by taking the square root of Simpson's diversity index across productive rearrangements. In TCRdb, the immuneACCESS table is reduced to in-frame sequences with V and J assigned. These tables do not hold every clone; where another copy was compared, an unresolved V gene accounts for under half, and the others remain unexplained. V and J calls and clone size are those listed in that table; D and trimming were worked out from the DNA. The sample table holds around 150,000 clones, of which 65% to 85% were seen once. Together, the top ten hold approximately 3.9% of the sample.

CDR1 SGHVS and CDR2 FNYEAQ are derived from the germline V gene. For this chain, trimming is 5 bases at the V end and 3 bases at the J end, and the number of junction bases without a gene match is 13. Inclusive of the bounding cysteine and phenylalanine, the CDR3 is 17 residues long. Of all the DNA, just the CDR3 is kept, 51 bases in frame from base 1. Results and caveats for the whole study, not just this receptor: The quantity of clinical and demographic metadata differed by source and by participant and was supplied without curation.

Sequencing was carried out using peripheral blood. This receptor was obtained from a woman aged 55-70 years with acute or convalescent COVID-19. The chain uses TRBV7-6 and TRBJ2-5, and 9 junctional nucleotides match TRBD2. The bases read TGTGCCAGCAGCCGAAACTACTATAGCGGGAGTAAAGAGACCCAGTACTTC. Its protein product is CASSRNYYSGSKETQYF.